The 19 T cell receptor beta chains in this list originate from one sample, sequenced in a study of blood T cell repertoires in COVID-19. TCRdb keeps only in-frame clones here, not all; method: immunoSEQ multiplex PCR. The table has about 230,000 clones, roughly 90% seen once; the top ten hold 2.5% to 3%. The sequencing input was peripheral blood. Receptor source: a woman aged 55 to 70 with acute or convalescent COVID-19.

This chain uses TRBV7-8 with TRBJ2-1; possible D gene TRBD1, 5 bases. The CDR3 covers 15 residues. Per germline, CDR1 SGHVS and CDR2 FQNEAQ. V gave up 3 bases and J gave up 5 bases, with 14 bases separating them. In DNA form, the CDR3 reads TGTGCCAGCAGCTTTGTGGTAGGGGTACACAATGAGCAGTTCTTC. Translating it yields CASSFVVGVHNEQFF. Supplemented by reference TRBV7-8 and TRBJ2-1, the full variable domain reads GAGVSQSPRYKVAKRGQDVALRCDPISGHVSLFWYQQALGQGPEFLTYFQNEAQLDKSGLPSDRFFAERPEGSVSTLKIQRTQQEDSAVYLCASSFVVGVHNEQFFGPGTRLTVL.

For this clone: The same CDR3 is also encoded by other DNA sequences in this sample. The rearrangement uses TRBV9 and TRBJ1-2; 8 positions agree with TRBD1. V trimming: 3 bases; J trimming: 6 bases; junction bases outside the gene matches: 7. CDR3 length: 14 amino acids. The V gene's germline CDR1 is SGDLS and CDR2 YYNGEE. The CDR3 protein is CASSAIRGRDGYTF. CDR3 coding DNA: TGTGCCAGCAGCGCGATCAGGGGGCGAGATGGCTACACCTTC.

The gene calls are TRBV28 and TRBJ1-3; D unresolved. The length of the CDR3 is 15 residues. The germline gives CDR1 MDHEN, CDR2 SYDVKM. The V end was cut by 3 bases, the J end by 4 bases, with 13 bases between. The CDR3 is CASSLAGLGGNTIYF. The CDR3 region has the DNA TGTGCCAGCAGTTTGGCGGGGTTGGGCGGAAACACCATATATTTT. The full variable domain, rest sourced from reference TRBV28 and TRBJ1-3, is DVKVTQSSRYLVKRTGEKVFLECVQDMDHENMFWYRQDPGLGLRLIYFSYDVKMKEKGDIPEGYSVSREKKERFSLILESASTNQTSMYLCASSLAGLGGNTIYFGEGSWLTVV.

This chain links TRBV3-1 (or the pseudogene TRBV3-2) with TRBJ1-1, with D possibly matching TRBD1 (6 bases). Trimming removed 2 bases at V and 6 bases at J, with 13 bases between. The CDR3 length is 14 residues. Germline V gene sequence: CDR1 LGHDT, CDR2 YNNKEL (reference sequence). This CDR3 reads CASSQQGWDAEAFF. CDR3 bases: TGTGCCAGCAGCCAACAGGGGTGGGACGCTGAAGCTTTCTTT.

The gene calls are TRBV7-2 and TRBJ1-6; 7 bases align to TRBD1. CDR1 and CDR2 (germline): SGHTA, FQGNSA. Trimming removed 5 bases from V and 6 bases from J; junction bases left unmatched: 13. The CDR3 sequence is 17 residues long. CDR3 nucleotides: TGTGCCAGCAGCCCTAGGGGGCGGGGGGCTGGTAATTCACCCCTCCACTTT. Translating gives CASSPRGRGAGNSPLHF.

A single count supports this clone. The chain has TRBV28 and TRBJ1-6, with 9 bases fitting TRBD1. Losses at the gene ends were 7 bases for V and 7 bases for J; bases not matched to a gene: 14. The CDR3 loop spans 17 amino acids. Germline V gene data show CDR1 as MDHEN and CDR2 as SYDVKM. In DNA form, the CDR3 reads TGTGCCAGCACCCCCTTCTCCGGGGACAGGGTAAATTCACCCCTCCACTTT. Encoded protein: CASTPFSGDRVNSPLHF.

The chain uses TRBV12-3 or TRBV12-4 and TRBJ2-5; a possible D gene is TRBD1 (5 bases). V dropped 7 bases and J dropped 8 bases, with 14 bases sitting between them. CDR3 size: 12 residues. CDR3 sequence: CASMGPGRTQYF. As DNA, the CDR3 is TGTGCCAGCATGGGGCCAGGCCGAACCCAGTACTTC.

The rearrangement joins TRBV5-1 to TRBJ2-7; D is possibly TRBD1 (7 bases). Trimming removed 3 bases from V and 5 bases from J, with 18 bases in between. CDR3 length: 15 residues. Germline values: CDR1 SGHRS, CDR2 YFSETQ. The CDR3 sequence is CASSSSLEGANEQYF. The CDR3 DNA sequence: TGCGCCAGCAGCTCCTCATTGGAGGGGGCAAACGAGCAGTACTTC.

The chain is built from TRBV28 and TRBJ1-4; maybe TRBD1 (5 bases). Trimming cost V 3 bases and J 8 bases, with 10 bases left between them. CDR1 is MDHEN, CDR2 SYDVKM, per germline. There are 13 residues in the CDR3. The chain's CDR3 is CASSFQGSEKLFF. CDR3 coding DNA: TGTGCCAGCAGTTTCCAGGGTTCGGAAAAACTGTTTTTT.

J is TRBJ1-1 and V is TRBV24-1; D gene ambiguous. Germline values: CDR1 KGHDR, CDR2 SFDVKD. Trimming removed 5 bases from V and 5 bases from J, with 11 bases in between. The CDR3 runs to 13 residues. CDR3 sequence: CATSVLHRTEAFF. Here the CDR3 DNA reads TGTGCCACCAGTGTACTGCACAGAACTGAAGCTTTCTTT.

This chain links TRBV5-6 with TRBJ1-1; TRBD1 aligns across 7 bases. V lost 5 bases to trimming and J lost 2 bases; unmatched junction nucleotides: 6. Per germline, CDR1 SGHDT and CDR2 YYEEEE. This CDR3 region has 14 residues. Here the CDR3 DNA reads TGTGCCAGCAGGCGGGGACAGATCAACACTGAAGCTTTCTTT. Its translation is CASRRGQINTEAFF.

The chain employs TRBV10-2 and TRBJ2-7, with 11 bases that match TRBD2. The V gene's germline CDR1 is WSHSY and CDR2 SAAADI. CDR3 size: 14 residues. Trimming cost V 4 bases and J 1 base; bases outside gene matches: 0. As DNA, the CDR3 is TGCGCCAGCAGTGTAGCGGGAGGGTCCTACGAGCAGTACTTC. The encoded protein is CASSVAGGSYEQYF.

This clone occurred once. The chain uses TRBV28 and TRBJ2-1; 9 nucleotides agree with TRBD1. Trimming removed 4 bases from V and 0 bases from J; junction bases left unmatched: 7. This CDR3 has 17 amino acids. Germline loops: CDR1 MDHEN, CDR2 SYDVKM. The CDR3 bases are TGTGCCAGCAGTTCATGGGGACAGGGAGGCTCCTACAATGAGCAGTTCTTC. Translated: CASSSWGQGGSYNEQFF.

The chain couples TRBV5-1 to TRBJ1-6; 9 bases fit TRBD1. The CDR3 is 14 residues long. V shed 5 bases and J 7 bases; nucleotides not matched to a gene: 4. The germline gives CDR1 SGHRS, CDR2 YFSETQ. The CDR3 loop reads CASRQQGANSPLHF. Written as DNA, the CDR3 is TGCGCCAGCAGACAACAGGGGGCCAATTCACCCCTCCACTTT.

V gene TRBV11-2 combines with J gene TRBJ2-7; 9 nucleotides agree with TRBD1. J lost 4 bases, V lost 4 bases, and 8 bases had no gene match. CDR1 SGHAT and CDR2 FQNNGV come from the germline V gene. This CDR3 has 15 residues. CDR3 sequence: CASSSGGTGQYEQYF. CDR3 coding DNA: TGTGCCAGCAGCTCTGGGGGGACAGGGCAATACGAGCAGTACTTC.

The chain has TRBV19 and TRBJ2-5, with 9 bases aligning to TRBD2. The CDR3 sequence is 15 residues long. From germline, CDR1 is LNHDA and CDR2 SQIVND (reference sequence). V lost 1 base to trimming and J lost 4 bases; unmatched junction nucleotides: 4. CDR3 sequence: CASSIVAGGRETQYF. The CDR3, as DNA: TGTGCCAGTAGTATAGTTGCGGGAGGGAGAGAGACCCAGTACTTC.

In its sample, this clone was seen once. The chain links TRBV7-9 to TRBJ2-7; 7 bases agree with TRBD2. The V and J ends lost 4 bases and 0 bases, in that order; junction bases with no gene match: 9. The germline gives CDR1 SEHNR, CDR2 FQNEAQ (reference sequence). This CDR3 comprises 16 residues. The chain's CDR3 is CASSSHPSGASYEQYF. For the CDR3, the DNA is TGTGCCAGCAGCTCCCATCCTAGCGGTGCCTCCTACGAGCAGTACTTC.

V and J are TRBV14 and TRBJ1-3, with no clear D. Trimming stripped 4 bases from V and 3 bases from J, with 13 bases between. The length of the CDR3 is 15 residues. The germline CDR1 and CDR2 sequences are SGHDN and FVKESK. This CDR3 reads CASSPNLRGGNTIYF. The DNA for the CDR3 is TGTGCCAGCAGCCCCAACCTTCGGGGTGGAAACACCATATATTTT.

The chain carries TRBV12-2 and TRBJ1-5. TRBV12-2 is a listed pseudogene. The CDR3 sequence is 18 residues long. CDR3 sequence: CASRPSVAPKLSNQPQHF. CDR3 nucleotides: TGTGCAAGTCGCCCCAGCGTGGCCCCAAAGTTGTCCAATCAGCCCCAGCATTTT.